The TCR beta chain under discussion was sequenced for a study of PD-1 blockade in classical Hodgkin lymphoma. The CDR3 contains 14 residues. In germline, CDR1 is MNHEY, CDR2 SVGAGI. The V end was cut by 9 bases, the J end by 0 bases, with 15 bases between. Data came from immunoSEQ multiplex PCR; TCRdb stores just in-frame clones and leaves some out. The table lists 25,000 or so clones, about three quarters of them singletons, with approximately 2.6% in the top ten. All the patients suffered relapse after autologous stem cell transplantation, and brentuximab vedotin exposure differed. Researchers report purifying CD4+ T cells from thawed PBMCs by magnetic negative selection.

The source material was CD4+ T cells from blood, sampled at baseline. This receptor was taken from a human donor with classical Hodgkin lymphoma. This chain links TRBV6-5 with TRBJ2-7; D could derive from TRBD1 or TRBD2 (5 bases each). The CDR3 loop is CASKRSGASYEQYF. The CDR3 region has the DNA TGTGCCAGTAAACGTTCCGGGGCCTCCTACGAGCAGTACTTC.